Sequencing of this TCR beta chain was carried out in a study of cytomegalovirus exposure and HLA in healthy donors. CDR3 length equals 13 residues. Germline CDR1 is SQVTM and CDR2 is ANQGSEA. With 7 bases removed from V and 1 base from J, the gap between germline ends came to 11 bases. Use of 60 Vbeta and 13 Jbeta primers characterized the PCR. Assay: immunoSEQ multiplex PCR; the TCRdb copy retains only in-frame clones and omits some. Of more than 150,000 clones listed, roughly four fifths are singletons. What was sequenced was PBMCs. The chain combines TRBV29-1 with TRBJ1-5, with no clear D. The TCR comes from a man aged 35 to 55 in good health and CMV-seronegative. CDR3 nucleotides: TGCAGCGCCGGCGCGGGGAGCAATCAGCCCCAGCATTTT. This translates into CSAGAGSNQPQHF.